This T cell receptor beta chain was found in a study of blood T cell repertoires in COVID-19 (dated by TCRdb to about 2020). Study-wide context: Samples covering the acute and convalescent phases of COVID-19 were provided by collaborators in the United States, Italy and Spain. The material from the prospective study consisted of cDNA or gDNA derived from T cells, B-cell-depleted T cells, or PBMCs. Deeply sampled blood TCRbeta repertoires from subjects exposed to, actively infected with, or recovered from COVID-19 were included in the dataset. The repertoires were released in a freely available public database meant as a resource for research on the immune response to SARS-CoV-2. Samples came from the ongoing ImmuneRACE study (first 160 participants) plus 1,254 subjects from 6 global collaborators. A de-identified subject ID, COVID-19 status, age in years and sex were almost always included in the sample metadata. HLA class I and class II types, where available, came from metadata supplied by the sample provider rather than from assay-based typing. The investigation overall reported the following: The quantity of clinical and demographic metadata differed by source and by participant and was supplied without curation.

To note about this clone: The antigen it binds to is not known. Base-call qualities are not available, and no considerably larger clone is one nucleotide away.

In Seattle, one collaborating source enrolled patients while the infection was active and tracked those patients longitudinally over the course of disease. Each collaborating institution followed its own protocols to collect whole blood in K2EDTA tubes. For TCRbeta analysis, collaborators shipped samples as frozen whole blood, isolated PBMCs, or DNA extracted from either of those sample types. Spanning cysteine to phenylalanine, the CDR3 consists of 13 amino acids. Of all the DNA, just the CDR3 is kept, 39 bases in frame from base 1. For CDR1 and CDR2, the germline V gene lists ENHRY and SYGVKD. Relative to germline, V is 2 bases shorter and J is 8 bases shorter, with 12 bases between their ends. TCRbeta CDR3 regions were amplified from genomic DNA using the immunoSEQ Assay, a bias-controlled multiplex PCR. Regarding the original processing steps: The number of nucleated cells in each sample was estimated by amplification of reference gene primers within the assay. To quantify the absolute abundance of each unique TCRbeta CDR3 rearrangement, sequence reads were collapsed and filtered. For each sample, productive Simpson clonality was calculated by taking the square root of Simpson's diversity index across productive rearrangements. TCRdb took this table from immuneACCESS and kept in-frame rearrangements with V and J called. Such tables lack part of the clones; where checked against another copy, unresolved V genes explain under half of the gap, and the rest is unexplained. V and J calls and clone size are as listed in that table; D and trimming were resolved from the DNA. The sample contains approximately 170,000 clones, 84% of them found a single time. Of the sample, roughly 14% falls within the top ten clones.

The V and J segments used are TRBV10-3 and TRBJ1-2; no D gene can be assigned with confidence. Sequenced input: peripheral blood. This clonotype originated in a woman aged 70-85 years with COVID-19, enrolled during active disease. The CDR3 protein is CAISEGIVSGYTF. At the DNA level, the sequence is TGTGCCATCAGTGAGGGTATCGTAAGCGGCTACACCTTC.